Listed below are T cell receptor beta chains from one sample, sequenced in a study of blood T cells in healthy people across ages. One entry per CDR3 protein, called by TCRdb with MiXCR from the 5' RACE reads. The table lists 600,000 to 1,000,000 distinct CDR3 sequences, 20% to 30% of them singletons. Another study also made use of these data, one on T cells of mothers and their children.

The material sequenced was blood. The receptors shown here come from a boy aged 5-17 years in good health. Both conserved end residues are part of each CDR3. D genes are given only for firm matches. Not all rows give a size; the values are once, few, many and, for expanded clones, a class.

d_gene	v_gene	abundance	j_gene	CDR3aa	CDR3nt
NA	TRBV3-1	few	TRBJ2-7	CASSQVEDRTYEQYF	TGTGCCAGCAGCCAAGTGGAGGACCGCACCTACGAGCAGTACTTC
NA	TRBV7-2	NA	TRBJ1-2	CASSPYMAGYTF	TGTGCCAGCAGCCCGTACATGGCTGGCTACACCTTC
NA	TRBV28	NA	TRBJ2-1	CASSLPSTMLNEQFF	TGTGCCAGCAGCCTCCCCTCGACGATGCTCAATGAGCAGTTCTTC
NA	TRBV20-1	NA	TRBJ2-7	CSARPGVGYEQYF	TGCAGTGCTAGGCCAGGGGTGGGCTACGAGCAGTACTTC
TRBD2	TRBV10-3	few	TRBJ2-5	CAISRGVQETQYF	TGTGCCATCAGCCGGGGGGTACAAGAGACCCAGTACTTC
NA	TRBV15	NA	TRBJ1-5	CATNRDGLDQPQHF	TGTGCCACCAACAGAGATGGCCTGGATCAGCCCCAGCATTTT
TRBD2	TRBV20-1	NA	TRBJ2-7	CSARAHVAGEGFYEQYF	TGCAGTGCTAGAGCCCATGTAGCTGGGGAGGGCTTTTACGAGCAGTACTTC
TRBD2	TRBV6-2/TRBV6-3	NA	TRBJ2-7	CASSYGPAGGEQYF	TGTGCCAGCAGTTATGGACCCGCGGGGGGCGAGCAGTACTTC
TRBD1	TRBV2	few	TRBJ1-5	CASAQGQDYQPQHF	TGTGCCAGCGCCCAAGGACAGGATTATCAGCCCCAGCATTTT
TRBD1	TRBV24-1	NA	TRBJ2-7	CATSGGQDYEQYF	TGTGCCACCAGTGGCGGACAGGACTACGAGCAGTACTTC
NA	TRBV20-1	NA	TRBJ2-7	CSARDSAGSYEQYF	TGCAGTGCTAGAGATTCGGCGGGATCCTACGAGCAGTACTTC
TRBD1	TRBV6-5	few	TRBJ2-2	CASSFGTGLLGELFF	TGTGCCAGCAGTTTCGGGACAGGTCTTCTCGGGGAGCTGTTTTTT
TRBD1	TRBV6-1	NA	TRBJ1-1	CASSDYRGMAEAFF	TGTGCCAGCAGTGACTACAGGGGAATGGCTGAAGCTTTCTTT
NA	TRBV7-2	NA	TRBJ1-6	CASSFPRDDVAYNSPLHF	TGTGCCAGCAGCTTCCCCAGGGACGACGTCGCCTATAATTCACCCCTCCACTTT
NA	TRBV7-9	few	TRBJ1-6	CASSSSTGASSYNSPLHF	TGTGCCAGCAGCTCGAGCACGGGCGCAAGCTCCTATAATTCACCCCTCCACTTT
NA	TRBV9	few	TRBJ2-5	CASSVGGFQETQYF	TGTGCCAGCAGCGTAGGGGGGTTCCAAGAGACCCAGTACTTC
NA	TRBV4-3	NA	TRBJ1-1	CASSPARENTEAFF	TGCGCCAGCAGCCCAGCCAGGGAGAACACTGAAGCTTTCTTT
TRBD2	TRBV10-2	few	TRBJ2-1	CASIGLAGVNHNEQFF	TGCGCCAGCATCGGACTAGCGGGAGTGAATCACAATGAGCAGTTCTTC
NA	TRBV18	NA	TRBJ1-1	CASSSGVGTEAFF	TGTGCCAGCTCATCAGGGGTGGGGACTGAAGCTTTCTTT
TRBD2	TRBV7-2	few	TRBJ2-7	CASSLETSGRLNEQYF	TGTGCCAGCAGCTTAGAGACTAGCGGGAGACTTAACGAGCAGTACTTC
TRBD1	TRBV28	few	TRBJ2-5	CASSWTGTVKTQYF	TGTGCCAGCAGCTGGACAGGGACCGTAAAGACCCAGTACTTC
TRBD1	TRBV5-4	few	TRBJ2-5	CASSFSGTGRETQYF	TGTGCCAGCAGCTTTTCCGGGACAGGGAGAGAGACCCAGTACTTC
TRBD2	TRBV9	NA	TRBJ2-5	CASSVVTAGGQETEYF	TGTGCCAGCAGCGTAGTTACAGCGGGGGGCCAAGAGACCGAGTACTTC
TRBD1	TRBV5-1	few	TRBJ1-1	CASSLEGQGRHEAFF	TGCGCCAGCAGCTTGGAGGGACAGGGGCGTCACGAAGCTTTCTTT
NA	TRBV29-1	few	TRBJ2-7	CSVESSGHYEQYF	TGCAGCGTTGAATCGTCCGGGCACTACGAGCAGTACTTC
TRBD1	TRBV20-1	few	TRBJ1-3	CSARDGQVLNTIYF	TGCAGTGCTAGAGATGGACAGGTGCTGAACACCATATATTTT
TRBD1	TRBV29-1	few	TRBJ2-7	CSATGTGGTYEQYF	TGCAGCGCGACCGGGACAGGGGGCACCTACGAGCAGTACTTC
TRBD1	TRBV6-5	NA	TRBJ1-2	CASSYSGQVYGYTF	TGTGCCAGCAGTTACTCTGGACAGGTCTATGGCTACACCTTC
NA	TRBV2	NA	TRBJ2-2	CASSPQRSTGELFF	TGTGCCAGCAGTCCCCAGCGGAGCACCGGGGAGCTGTTTTTT
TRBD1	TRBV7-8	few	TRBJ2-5	CASSQLTGGSETQYF	TGTGCCAGCAGCCAATTAACAGGGGGATCAGAGACCCAGTACTTC
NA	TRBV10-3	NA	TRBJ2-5	CAISVRRGETQYF	TGTGCCATCAGTGTACGGAGGGGAGAGACCCAGTACTTC
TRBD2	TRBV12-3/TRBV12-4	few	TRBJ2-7	CASSLRGGHSYEQYF	TGTGCCAGCAGTTTACGGGGGGGACACTCCTACGAGCAATACTTC
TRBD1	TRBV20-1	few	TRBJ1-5	CSARGDGTVYSNQPQHF	TGCAGTGCTAGAGGTGACGGGACAGTTTATAGCAATCAGCCCCAGCATTTT
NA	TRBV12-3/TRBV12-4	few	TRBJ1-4	CASSLMTQGIGEKLFF	TGTGCCAGCAGTTTAATGACTCAGGGGATAGGGGAAAAACTGTTTTTT
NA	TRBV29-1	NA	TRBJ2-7	CSVLRQGSYEQYF	TGCAGCGTTCTAAGGCAGGGATCGTACGAGCAGTACTTC
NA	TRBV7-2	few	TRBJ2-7	CASRLPLARDYEQYF	TGTGCCAGCAGGTTACCCCTGGCGCGAGACTACGAGCAGTACTTC
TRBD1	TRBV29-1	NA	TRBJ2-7	CSVEDDRGGLEQYF	TGCAGCGTTGAAGACGACAGGGGGGGCCTCGAGCAGTACTTC
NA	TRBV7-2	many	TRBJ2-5	CASSLGPPETQYF	TGTGCCAGCAGCTTAGGGCCCCCTGAGACCCAGTACTTC
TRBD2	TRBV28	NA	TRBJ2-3	CARSLFSRGGTDTQYF	TGTGCCCGCAGTTTATTTTCACGGGGGGGCACAGATACGCAGTATTTT
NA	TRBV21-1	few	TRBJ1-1	CASRPDRALNTEAFF	TGTGCCAGCAGGCCGGACAGGGCTTTGAACACTGAAGCTTTCTTT
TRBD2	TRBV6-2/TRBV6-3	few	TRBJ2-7	CASSPSGTTYEQYF	TGTGCCAGTAGCCCTAGCGGGACTACCTACGAGCAGTACTTC
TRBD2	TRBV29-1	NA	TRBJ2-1	CSEGLASYNEQFF	TGCAGCGAGGGACTAGCGAGCTACAATGAGCAGTTCTTC
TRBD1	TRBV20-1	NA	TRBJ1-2	CSALGTGRVYGYTF	TGCAGTGCCCTCGGGACAGGGAGGGTCTATGGCTACACCTTC
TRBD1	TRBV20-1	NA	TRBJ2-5	CSANRGARGETQYF	TGCAGTGCTAACAGGGGAGCGAGAGGGGAGACCCAGTACTTC
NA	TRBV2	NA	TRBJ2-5	CASSESGYETQYF	TGTGCCAGCAGTGAAAGCGGTTACGAGACCCAGTACTTC
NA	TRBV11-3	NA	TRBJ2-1	CASSLDPESGEQFF	TGTGCCAGCAGCTTAGATCCAGAGTCAGGTGAGCAGTTCTTC
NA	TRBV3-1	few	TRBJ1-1	CASSQERLREAFF	TGTGCCAGCAGCCAAGAGCGCCTCAGGGAAGCTTTCTTT
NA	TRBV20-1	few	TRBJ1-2	CSATIGASQGYGYTF	TGCAGTGCTACTATCGGGGCTAGCCAGGGCTATGGCTACACCTTC
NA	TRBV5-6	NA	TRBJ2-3	CASSPEEEDTQYF	TGTGCCAGCAGCCCTGAGGAGGAAGATACGCAGTATTTT
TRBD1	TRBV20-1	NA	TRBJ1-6	CSARGGNSPLHF	TGCAGTGCCAGGGGGGGGAATTCACCCCTCCACTTT
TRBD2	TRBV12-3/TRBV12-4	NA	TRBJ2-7	CASSPIRGGIYEQYF	TGTGCCAGCAGTCCGATCCGGGGGGGCATCTACGAGCAGTACTTC
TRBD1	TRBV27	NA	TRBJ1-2	CASSPKGFGTGPTRYGYTF	TGTGCCAGCAGCCCGAAGGGGTTCGGGACAGGGCCTACTAGGTATGGCTACACCTTC
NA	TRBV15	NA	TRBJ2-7	CATSERGISYEQYF	TGTGCCACCAGCGAGAGGGGGATCAGCTACGAGCAGTACTTC
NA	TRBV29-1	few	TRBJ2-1	CSFHGGPSYNEQFF	TGCAGCTTTCATGGGGGTCCATCTTACAATGAGCAGTTCTTC
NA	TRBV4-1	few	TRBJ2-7	CASSQDPTDPYYEQYF	TGCGCCAGCAGCCAAGATCCTACCGACCCTTACTACGAGCAGTACTTC
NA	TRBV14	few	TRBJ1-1	CASSLSRQRNTEAFF	TGTGCCAGCAGCCTCAGCCGACAGAGGAACACTGAAGCTTTCTTT